This is a list of T cell receptor beta chains from one sample in a study of T-cell reconstitution after alpha-beta-depleted transplantation in children. MiXCR, applied by TCRdb to the PCR reads, yields one record per CDR3 protein. Of some 830,000 distinct CDR3 sequences in the sample, 16% were seen once. This specimen consisted of PBMCs, mostly from graft donor cells, obtained 360 days after TCRalphabeta/CD19-depleted stem cell transplant. The receptors stem from a male patient under 18 who had a stem cell transplant for acute lymphoblastic leukemia, so the T cells may come from the graft donor. The CDR3 runs from the conserved cysteine through the conserved F or W.

V	J	CDR3
TRBV9	TRBJ2-1	CASSVVAFGTSYEQFF
TRBV7-2	TRBJ1-4	CASSQGTTTNEKLFF
TRBV7-3	TRBJ2-1	CASSSSGTGAYNEQFF
TRBV5-6	TRBJ2-7	CASSSTGQISYEQYF
TRBV29-1	TRBJ2-1	CSVALGRQFF
TRBV12-3/TRBV12-4	TRBJ1-3	CATPGVSGNTIYF
TRBV5-1	TRBJ2-7	CASSLTSGSHEQYF
TRBV7-6	TRBJ2-1	CASSPAGSISRFF
TRBV28	TRBJ2-7	CASSLGGAPGEQYF
TRBV27	TRBJ2-1	CASSVPGPQYDEQFF
TRBV7-2	TRBJ2-5	CASSLAGTIQETQYF
TRBV5-1	TRBJ2-1	CASSPGDGRGGEQFF
TRBV3-1	TRBJ1-1	CASSQGIHRGGRTEAFF
TRBV5-1	TRBJ2-1	CASSLVGGVNNEQFF
TRBV7-9	TRBJ1-5	CASSAGTGGNQPQHF
TRBV4-1	TRBJ2-2	CASSHLGGRTGELFF
TRBV18	TRBJ2-3	CASSQQGSSTDTQYF
TRBV12-3/TRBV12-4	TRBJ2-7	CASRKDGDSYEQYF
TRBV4-1	TRBJ2-2	CASSRAAGELFF
TRBV10-3	TRBJ2-7	CAIMGTSGPYEQYF
TRBV5-1	TRBJ2-3	CASSSGRTLSTDTQYF
TRBV7-9	TRBJ2-7	CASSFPGQGEYEQYF
TRBV20-1	TRBJ1-5	CSARRQPNQPQHF
TRBV7-9	TRBJ2-1	CASLHLAGLSYNEQFF
TRBV4-1	TRBJ1-1	CASSAATGGPLNTEAFF
TRBV14	TRBJ2-3	CASSHWDPPAGDTDTQYF
TRBV7-2	TRBJ1-2	CASSLATVNYGYTF
TRBV18	TRBJ2-7	CASSPLGGGYEQYF
TRBV6-5	TRBJ2-7	CASSYSPGRAYEQYF
TRBV2	TRBJ2-7	CASGTSGRGRREQYF
TRBV28	TRBJ2-1	CASSSGTRSYNEQFF
TRBV18	TRBJ2-3	CASSPGVRSTDTQYF
TRBV18	TRBJ2-1	CASSWTGVNEQFF
TRBV18	TRBJ2-7	CASSRTVSSYEQYF
TRBV20-1	TRBJ2-1	CSARAGALVVNEQFF
TRBV12-3/TRBV12-4	TRBJ2-1	CASSLVGLAGLGSYNEQFF
TRBV15	TRBJ2-1	CATSRDLLAGTYNEQFF
TRBV2	TRBJ2-7	CASRSLMDYEQYF
TRBV28	TRBJ2-2	CASALRGIRSGELFF
TRBV7-8	TRBJ2-1	CASSLPPTGEGTPGYNEQFF
TRBV5-6	TRBJ2-3	CASRLEGHFDRTPSTDTQYF
TRBV12-3/TRBV12-4	TRBJ2-1	CASSFYWPETSGGHNEQFF
TRBV27	TRBJ1-4	CASPFKTGMDEKLFF
TRBV15	TRBJ2-7	CATSRAREGLSYEQYF
TRBV12-3/TRBV12-4	TRBJ2-5	CASSPSGSWETQYF
TRBV3-1	TRBJ1-2	CASSQKMHYGYTF
TRBV15	TRBJ1-5	CATSRVDRFNQPQHF
TRBV18	TRBJ2-7	CASSPDPSGYEQYF
TRBV5-1	TRBJ1-6	CASSLVQGSSPLHF
TRBV9	TRBJ2-1	CASSVIISYNEQFF